The source of this T cell receptor beta chain is a study of cytomegalovirus exposure and HLA in healthy donors. The ends were cut back, 1 base at V and 2 bases at J, with 12 bases in the middle. The CDR3 is made up of 15 amino acids. Looked up from germline, CDR1 is MGHDK and CDR2 is SYGVNS. Primers: 60 Vbeta forward and 13 Jbeta reverse. Some clones are missing from TCRdb's copy, which holds only in-frame ones; the method was immunoSEQ multiplex PCR. The sample holds 100,000 to 150,000 clones, roughly 85% seen once. This TCR came from a woman aged 40 to 50 in good health and CMV-seropositive. Sequenced input: PBMCs. The chain employs TRBV25-1 and TRBJ2-7, with D tentatively TRBD1 (5 bases). CDR3 region: CASSESQGLPYEQYF. The CDR3 nucleotides read TGTGCCAGCAGTGAATCCCAGGGCCTACCCTACGAGCAGTACTTC.